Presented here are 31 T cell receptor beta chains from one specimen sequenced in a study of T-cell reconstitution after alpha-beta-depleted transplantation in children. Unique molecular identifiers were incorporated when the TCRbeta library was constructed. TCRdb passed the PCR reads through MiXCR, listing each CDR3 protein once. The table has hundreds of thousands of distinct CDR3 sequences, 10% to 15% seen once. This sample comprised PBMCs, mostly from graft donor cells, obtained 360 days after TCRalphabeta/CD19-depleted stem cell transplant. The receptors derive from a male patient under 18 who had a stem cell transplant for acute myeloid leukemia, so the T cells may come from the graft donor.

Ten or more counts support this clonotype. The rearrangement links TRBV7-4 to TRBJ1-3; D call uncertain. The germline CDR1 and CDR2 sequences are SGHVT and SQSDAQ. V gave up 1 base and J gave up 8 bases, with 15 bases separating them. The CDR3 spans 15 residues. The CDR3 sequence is CASSLDTPRRDTIYF. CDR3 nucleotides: TGTGCCAGCAGCTTAGACACTCCGAGGAGGGACACCATATATTTT.

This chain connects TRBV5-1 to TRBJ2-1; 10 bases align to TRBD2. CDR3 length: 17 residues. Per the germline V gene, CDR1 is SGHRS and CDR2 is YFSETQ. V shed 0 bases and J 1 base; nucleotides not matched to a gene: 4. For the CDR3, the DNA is TGCGCCAGCAGCTTGGTTAGAGCGGGAGGGTCCTACAATGAGCAGTTCTTC. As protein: CASSLVRAGGSYNEQFF.

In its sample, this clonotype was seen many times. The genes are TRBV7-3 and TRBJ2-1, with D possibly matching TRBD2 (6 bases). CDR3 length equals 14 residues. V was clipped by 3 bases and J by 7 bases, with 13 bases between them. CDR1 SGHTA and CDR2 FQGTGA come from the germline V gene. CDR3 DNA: TGTGCCAGCAGCTTGATCGGGAGAAGGAATGAGCAGTTCTTC. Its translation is CASSLIGRRNEQFF.

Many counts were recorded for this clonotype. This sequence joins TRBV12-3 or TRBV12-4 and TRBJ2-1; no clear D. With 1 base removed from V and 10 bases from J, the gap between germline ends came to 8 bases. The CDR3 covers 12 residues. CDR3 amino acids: CASSLGGLEQFF. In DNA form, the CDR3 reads TGTGCCAGCAGTTTAGGGGGTCTAGAGCAGTTCTTC.

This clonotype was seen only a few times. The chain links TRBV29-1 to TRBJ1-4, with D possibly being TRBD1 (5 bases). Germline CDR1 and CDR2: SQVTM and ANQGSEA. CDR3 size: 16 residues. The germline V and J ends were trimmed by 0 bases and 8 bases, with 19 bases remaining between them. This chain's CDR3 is CSVEDSLGPVREKLFF. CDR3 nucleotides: TGCAGCGTTGAAGACTCTTTGGGGCCGGTCCGGGAAAAACTGTTTTTT.

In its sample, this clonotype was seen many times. This CDR3 reads CAISAPEGFQDTQYF. The CDR3 bases are TGTGCCATCAGTGCGCCCGAGGGGTTTCAGGATACGCAGTATTTT. This chain connects TRBV10-3 to TRBJ2-3, with D perhaps TRBD1 or TRBD2 (5 bases each). Germline lookup yields CDR1 ENHRY and CDR2 SYGVKD. V was pared by 4 bases and J by 6 bases, with 17 bases between. The CDR3 has 15 amino acids.

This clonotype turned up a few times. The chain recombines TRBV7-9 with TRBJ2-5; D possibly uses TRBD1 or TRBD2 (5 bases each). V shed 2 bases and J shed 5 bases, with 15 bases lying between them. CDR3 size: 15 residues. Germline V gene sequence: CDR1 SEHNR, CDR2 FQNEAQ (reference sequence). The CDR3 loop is CASSLIRGRGETQYF. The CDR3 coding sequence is TGTGCCAGCAGCTTAATCCGGGGCCGAGGGGAGACCCAGTACTTC.

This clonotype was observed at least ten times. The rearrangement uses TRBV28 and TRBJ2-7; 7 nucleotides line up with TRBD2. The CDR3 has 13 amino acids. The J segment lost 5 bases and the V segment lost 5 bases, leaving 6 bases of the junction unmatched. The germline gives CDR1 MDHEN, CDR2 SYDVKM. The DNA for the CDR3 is TGTGCCAGCAGTCCCGGACTAGTCCACGAGCAGTACTTC. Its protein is CASSPGLVHEQYF.

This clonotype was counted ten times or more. The CDR3: CASRTGALQETQYF. As DNA, the CDR3 is TGTGCCTCCAGGACAGGGGCCCTTCAAGAGACCCAGTACTTC. This chain uses TRBV10-3 with TRBJ2-5, with 9 bases lining up with TRBD1. J was trimmed by 2 bases and V by 11 bases; bases with no gene match: 9. The V gene's germline CDR1 is ENHRY and CDR2 SYGVKD. The CDR3 is 14 residues long.

Written as DNA, the CDR3 is TGTGCCAGCAGCTCCAGTGGAGGACTGGGCTACACCTTC. Its protein product is CASSSSGGLGYTF. The chain carries TRBV6-6 and TRBJ1-2; no reliable D call. The CDR3 length is 13 residues. The V gene lost 6 bases and the J gene lost 8 bases, with 16 bases spanning the gap. Per the germline V gene, CDR1 is MNHNY and CDR2 is SVGAGI (reference sequence).

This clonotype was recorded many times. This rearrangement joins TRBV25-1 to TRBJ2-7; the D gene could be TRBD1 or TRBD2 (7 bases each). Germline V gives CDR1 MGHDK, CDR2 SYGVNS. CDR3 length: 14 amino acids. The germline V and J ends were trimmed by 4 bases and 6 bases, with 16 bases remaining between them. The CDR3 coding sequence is TGTGCCAGCAGTGGGGGGGGACAGTCCCGCGAGCAGTACTTC. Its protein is CASSGGGQSREQYF.

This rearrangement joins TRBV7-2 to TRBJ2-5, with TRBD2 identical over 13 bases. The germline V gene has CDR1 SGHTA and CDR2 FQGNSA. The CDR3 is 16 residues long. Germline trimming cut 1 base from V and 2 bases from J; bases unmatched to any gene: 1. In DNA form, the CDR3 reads TGTGCCAGCAGCTTAGAGGGACTAGCGGGACAAGAGACCCAGTACTTC. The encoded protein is CASSLEGLAGQETQYF.

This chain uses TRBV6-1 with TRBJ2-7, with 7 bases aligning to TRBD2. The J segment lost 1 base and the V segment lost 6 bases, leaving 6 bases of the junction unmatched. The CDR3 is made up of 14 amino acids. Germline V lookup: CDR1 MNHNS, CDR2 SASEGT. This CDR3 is CASRKTSTSYEQYF. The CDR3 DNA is TGTGCCAGCAGGAAGACTAGCACGTCCTACGAGCAGTACTTC.

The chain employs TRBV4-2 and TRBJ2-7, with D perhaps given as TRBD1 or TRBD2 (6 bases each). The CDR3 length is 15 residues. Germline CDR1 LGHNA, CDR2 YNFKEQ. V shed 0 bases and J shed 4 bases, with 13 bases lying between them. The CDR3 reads CASSQESGALYEQYF. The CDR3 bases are TGTGCCAGCAGCCAAGAGTCGGGGGCCCTGTACGAGCAGTACTTC.

CDR3 DNA: TGCGCCAGCAGCCACGGACTAGCGGGAAAGAGCACAGATACGCAGTATTTT. This translates into CASSHGLAGKSTDTQYF. V usage is TRBV5-1 and J usage is TRBJ2-3, with 12 bases aligning to TRBD2. Germline V gene lookup returns CDR1 SGHRS and CDR2 YFSETQ. The CDR3 has 17 amino acids. V lost 4 bases, J lost 0 bases, and 6 bases stayed unmatched.

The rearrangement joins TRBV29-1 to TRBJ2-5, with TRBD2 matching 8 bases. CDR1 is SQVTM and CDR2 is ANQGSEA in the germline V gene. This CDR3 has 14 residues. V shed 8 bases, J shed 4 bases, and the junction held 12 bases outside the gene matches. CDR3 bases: TGCAGCTCCGTTCCTAGCGGGTCAGTAGAGACCCAGTACTTC. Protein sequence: CSSVPSGSVETQYF.

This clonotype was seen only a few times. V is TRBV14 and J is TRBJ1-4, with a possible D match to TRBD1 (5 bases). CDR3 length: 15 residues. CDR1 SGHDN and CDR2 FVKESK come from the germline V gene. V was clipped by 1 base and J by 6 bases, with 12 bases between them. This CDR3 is CASSQGRELDEKLFF. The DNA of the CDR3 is TGTGCCAGCAGCCAAGGCAGGGAATTGGATGAAAAACTGTTTTTT.

CDR3 protein: CASSLGLAGGSSYNEQFF. CDR3 nucleotide sequence: TGTGCCAGCAGCTTAGGACTAGCGGGAGGGAGCTCCTACAATGAGCAGTTCTTC. The chain has TRBV13 and TRBJ2-1; 13 bases line up with TRBD2. The CDR3 loop spans 18 amino acids. The trim removed 0 bases at V and 0 bases at J, leaving 2 bases unmatched. CDR1 is PRHDT, CDR2 FYEKMQ, per germline (reference sequence). Using reference TRBV13 and TRBJ2-1 for the parts outside the CDR3, the full variable domain is AAGVIQSPRHLIKEKRETATLKCYPIPRHDTVYWYQQGPGQDPQFLISFYEKMQSDKGSIPDRFSAQQFSDYHSELNMSSLELGDSALYFCASSLGLAGGSSYNEQFFGPGTRLTVL.

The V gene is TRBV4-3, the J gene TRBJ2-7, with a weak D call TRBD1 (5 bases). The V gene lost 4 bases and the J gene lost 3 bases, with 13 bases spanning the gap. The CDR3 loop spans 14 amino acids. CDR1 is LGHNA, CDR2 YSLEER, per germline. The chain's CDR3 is CASSPYRTDYEQYF. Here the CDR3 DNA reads TGCGCCAGCAGCCCCTACAGGACGGACTACGAGCAGTACTTC.

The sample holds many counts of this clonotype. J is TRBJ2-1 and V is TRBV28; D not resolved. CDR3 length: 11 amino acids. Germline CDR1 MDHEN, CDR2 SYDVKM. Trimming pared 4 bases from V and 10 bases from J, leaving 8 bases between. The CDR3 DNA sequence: TGTGCCAGCAGTTCGGTGGGCGAGCAGTTCTTC. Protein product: CASSSVGEQFF.

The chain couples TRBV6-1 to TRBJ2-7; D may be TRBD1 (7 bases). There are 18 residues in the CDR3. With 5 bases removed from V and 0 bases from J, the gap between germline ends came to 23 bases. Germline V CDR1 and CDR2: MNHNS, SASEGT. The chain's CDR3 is CASSSGQGGPYSSYEQYV. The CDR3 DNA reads TGTGCCAGCAGTAGTGGGCAGGGGGGCCCTTACAGCTCCTACGAGCAGTACGTC.

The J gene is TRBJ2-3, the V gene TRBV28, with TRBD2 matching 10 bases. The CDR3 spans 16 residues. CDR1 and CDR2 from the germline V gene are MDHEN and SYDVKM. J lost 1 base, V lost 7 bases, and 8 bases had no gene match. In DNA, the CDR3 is TGTGCCAGCACCAAGAAAGGGACTAGCGGCACAGATACGCAGTATTTT. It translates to CASTKKGTSGTDTQYF.

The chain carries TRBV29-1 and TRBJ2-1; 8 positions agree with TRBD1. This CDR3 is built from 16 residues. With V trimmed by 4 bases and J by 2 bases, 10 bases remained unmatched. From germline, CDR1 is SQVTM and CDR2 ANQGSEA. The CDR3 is CSVAVRPGGPYNEQFF. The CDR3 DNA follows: TGCAGCGTTGCCGTAAGACCAGGGGGCCCCTACAATGAGCAGTTCTTC.

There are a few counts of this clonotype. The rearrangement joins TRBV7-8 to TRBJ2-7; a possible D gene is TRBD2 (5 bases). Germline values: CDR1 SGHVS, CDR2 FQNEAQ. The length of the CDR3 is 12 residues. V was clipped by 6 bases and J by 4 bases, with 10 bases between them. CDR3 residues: CASSLRRYEQYF. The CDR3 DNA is TGTGCCAGCAGTCTAAGGAGGTACGAGCAGTACTTC.

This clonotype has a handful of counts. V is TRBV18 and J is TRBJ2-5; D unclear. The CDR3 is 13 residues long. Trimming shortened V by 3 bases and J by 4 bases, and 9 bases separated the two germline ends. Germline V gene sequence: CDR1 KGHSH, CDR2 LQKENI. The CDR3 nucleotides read TGTGCCAGCTCACCGGGAAGACTAGAGACCCAGTACTTC. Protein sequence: CASSPGRLETQYF.

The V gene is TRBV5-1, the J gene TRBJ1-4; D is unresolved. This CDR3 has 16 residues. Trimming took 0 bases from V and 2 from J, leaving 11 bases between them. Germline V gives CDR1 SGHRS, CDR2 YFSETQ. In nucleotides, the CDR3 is TGCGCCAGCAGCTTGGTGGTCCAGCCGACTAATGAAAAACTGTTTTTT. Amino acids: CASSLVVQPTNEKLFF.

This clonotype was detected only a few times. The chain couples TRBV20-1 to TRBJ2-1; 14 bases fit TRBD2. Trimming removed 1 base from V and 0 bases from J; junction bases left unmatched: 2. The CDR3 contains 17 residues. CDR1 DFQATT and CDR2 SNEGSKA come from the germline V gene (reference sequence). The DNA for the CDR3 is TGCAGTGCTAGAGGGACTAGCGGGAGGAGCTCCTACAATGAGCAGTTCTTC. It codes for CSARGTSGRSSYNEQFF.

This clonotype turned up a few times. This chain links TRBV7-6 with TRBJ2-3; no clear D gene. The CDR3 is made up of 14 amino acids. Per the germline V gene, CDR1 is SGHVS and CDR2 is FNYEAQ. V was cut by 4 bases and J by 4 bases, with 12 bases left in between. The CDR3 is CASSSRSSADTQYF. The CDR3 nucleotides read TGTGCCAGCAGCTCCCGGTCCTCCGCAGATACGCAGTATTTT.

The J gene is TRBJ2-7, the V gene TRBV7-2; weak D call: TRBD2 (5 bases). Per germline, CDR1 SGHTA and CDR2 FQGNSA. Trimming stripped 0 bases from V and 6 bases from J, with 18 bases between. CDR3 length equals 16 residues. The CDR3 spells CASSLAIGWAEGEQYF. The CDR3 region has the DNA TGTGCCAGCAGCTTAGCTATCGGGTGGGCCGAGGGCGAGCAGTACTTC.

The CDR3 DNA follows: TGCAGTGCTGGCCTAACTCTTAATGAAAAACTGTTTTTT. Translation: CSAGLTLNEKLFF. The chain combines TRBV20-1 with TRBJ1-4, with unresolved D. The germline V gene encodes CDR1 DFQATT and CDR2 SNEGSKA (reference sequence). This CDR3 spans 13 amino acids. V was trimmed by 5 bases and J by 4 bases, leaving 11 bases between them.

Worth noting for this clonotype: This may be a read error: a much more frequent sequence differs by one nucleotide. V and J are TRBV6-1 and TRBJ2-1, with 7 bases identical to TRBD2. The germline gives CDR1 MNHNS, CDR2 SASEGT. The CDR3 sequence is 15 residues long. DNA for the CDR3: TGTGCCAGCAGTGAGGGACTAAATAATTACAATGGGCAGTTCTTC. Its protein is CASSEGLNNYNGQFF.